Listed here is a single T cell receptor beta chain. CDR1 KGHSH and CDR2 LQKENI come from the germline V gene. V was pared by 10 bases and J by 4 bases, with 13 bases between. This CDR3 contains 12 residues. The authors' processing: Researchers report that nucleated cell counts were estimated from reference gene primer amplification. Data came from immunoSEQ multiplex PCR; TCRdb stores just in-frame clones and leaves some out. V and J calls and clone size are copied from that table; D and trimming were computed from the DNA. Of hundreds of thousands of clones in the sample, roughly 85% were seen once. The record originates from a study of blood T cell repertoires in COVID-19. Looking at the study overall: Specimens from acute and convalescent COVID-19 originated in the United States, Italy and Spain. PBMCs, B-cell-depleted T cells, or T cells were the source of the cDNA or gDNA that made up the material.

V gene TRBV18 combines with J gene TRBJ1-2; possible D gene TRBD1, 5 bases. This receptor was taken from a human donor in a cohort sampled during active COVID-19. Sequenced input: peripheral blood. The CDR3 DNA sequence: TGTGCCACGCGGGGGGAGAGCTATGGCTACACCTTC. Residues: CATRGESYGYTF. The full variable domain, completed using reference TRBV18 and TRBJ1-2, is NAGVMQNPRHLVRRRGQEARLRCSPMKGHSHVYWYRQLPEEGLKFMVYLQKENIIDESGMPKERFSAEFPKEGPSILRIQQVVRGDSAAYFCATRGESYGYTFGSGTRLTVV.